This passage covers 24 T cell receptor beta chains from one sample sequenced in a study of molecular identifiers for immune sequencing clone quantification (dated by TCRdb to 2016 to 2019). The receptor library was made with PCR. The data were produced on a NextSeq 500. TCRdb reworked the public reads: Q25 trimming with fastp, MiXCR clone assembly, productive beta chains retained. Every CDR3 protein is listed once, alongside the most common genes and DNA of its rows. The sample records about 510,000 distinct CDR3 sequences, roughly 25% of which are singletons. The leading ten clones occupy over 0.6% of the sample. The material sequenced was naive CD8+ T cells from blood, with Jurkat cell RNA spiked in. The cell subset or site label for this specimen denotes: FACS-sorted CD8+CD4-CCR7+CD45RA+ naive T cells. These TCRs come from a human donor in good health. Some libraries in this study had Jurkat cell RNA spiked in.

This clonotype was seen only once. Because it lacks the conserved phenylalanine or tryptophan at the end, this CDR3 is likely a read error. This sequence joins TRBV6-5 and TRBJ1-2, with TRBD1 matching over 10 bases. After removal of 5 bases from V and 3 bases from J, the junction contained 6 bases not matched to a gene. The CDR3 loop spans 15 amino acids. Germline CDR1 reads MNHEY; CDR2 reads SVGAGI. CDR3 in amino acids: CASSNPGQGYYGYTS. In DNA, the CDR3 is TGTGCCAGCAGTAATCCGGGACAGGGGTACTATGGCTACACCTCC.

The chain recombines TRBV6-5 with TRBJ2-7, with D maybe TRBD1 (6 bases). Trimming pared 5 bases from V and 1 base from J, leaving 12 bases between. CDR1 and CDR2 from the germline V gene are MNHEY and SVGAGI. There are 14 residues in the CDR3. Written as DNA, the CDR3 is TGTGCCAGCAGTCAGGGGCTATTTTCCTACGAGCAGTACTTC. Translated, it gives CASSQGLFSYEQYF.

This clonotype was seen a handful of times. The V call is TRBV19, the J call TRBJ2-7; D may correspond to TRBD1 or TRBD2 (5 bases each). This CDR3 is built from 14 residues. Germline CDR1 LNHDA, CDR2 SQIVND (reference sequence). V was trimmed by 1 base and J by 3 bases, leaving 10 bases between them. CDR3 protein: CASSIAGTVYEQYF. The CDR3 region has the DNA TGTGCCAGTAGTATAGCCGGGACGGTCTACGAGCAGTACTTC. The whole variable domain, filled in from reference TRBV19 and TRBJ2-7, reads DGGITQSPKYLFRKEGQNVTLSCEQNLNHDAMYWYRQDPGQGLRLIYYSQIVNDFQKGDIAEGYSVSREKKESFPLTVTSAQKNPTAFYLCASSIAGTVYEQYFGPGTRLTVT.

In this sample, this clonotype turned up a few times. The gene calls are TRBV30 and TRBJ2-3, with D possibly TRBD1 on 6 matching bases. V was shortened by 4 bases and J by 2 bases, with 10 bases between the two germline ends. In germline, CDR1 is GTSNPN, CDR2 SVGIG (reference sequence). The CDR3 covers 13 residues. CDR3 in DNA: TGTGCCTGGATTCGGGACAACACAGATACGCAGTATTTT. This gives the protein CAWIRDNTDTQYF.

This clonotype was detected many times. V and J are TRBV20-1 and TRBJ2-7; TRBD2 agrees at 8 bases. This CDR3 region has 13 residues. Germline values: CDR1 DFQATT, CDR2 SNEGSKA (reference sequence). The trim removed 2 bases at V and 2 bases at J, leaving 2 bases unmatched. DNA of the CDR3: TGCAGTGCTAGAAGGGGACTAGCCTACGAGCAGTACTTC. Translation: CSARRGLAYEQYF.

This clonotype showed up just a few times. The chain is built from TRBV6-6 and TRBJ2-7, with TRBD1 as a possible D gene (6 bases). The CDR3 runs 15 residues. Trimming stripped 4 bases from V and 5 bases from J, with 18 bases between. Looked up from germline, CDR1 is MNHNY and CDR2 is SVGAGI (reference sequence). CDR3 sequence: CASSFEDRTGDEQYF. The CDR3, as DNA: TGTGCCAGCAGTTTCGAGGACAGAACGGGCGACGAGCAGTACTTC.

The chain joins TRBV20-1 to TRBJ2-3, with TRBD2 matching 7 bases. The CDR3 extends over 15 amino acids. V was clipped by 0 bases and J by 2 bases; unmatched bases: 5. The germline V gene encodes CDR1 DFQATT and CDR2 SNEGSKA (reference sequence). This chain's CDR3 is CSARDRAGLTDTQYF. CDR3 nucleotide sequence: TGCAGTGCTAGAGACCGAGCGGGACTCACAGATACGCAGTATTTT.

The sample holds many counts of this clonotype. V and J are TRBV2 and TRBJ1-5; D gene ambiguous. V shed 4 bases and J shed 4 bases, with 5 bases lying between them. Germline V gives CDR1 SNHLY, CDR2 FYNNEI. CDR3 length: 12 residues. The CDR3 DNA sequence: TGTGCCAGCAGTGGAGCGAATCAGCCCCAGCATTTT. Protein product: CASSGANQPQHF.

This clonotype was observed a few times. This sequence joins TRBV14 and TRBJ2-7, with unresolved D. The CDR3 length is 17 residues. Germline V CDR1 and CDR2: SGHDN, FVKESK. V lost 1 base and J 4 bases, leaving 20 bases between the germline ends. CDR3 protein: CASSQGFGSAGLYEQYF. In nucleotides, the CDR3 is TGTGCCAGCAGCCAAGGTTTTGGGTCGGCAGGCTTGTACGAGCAGTACTTC.

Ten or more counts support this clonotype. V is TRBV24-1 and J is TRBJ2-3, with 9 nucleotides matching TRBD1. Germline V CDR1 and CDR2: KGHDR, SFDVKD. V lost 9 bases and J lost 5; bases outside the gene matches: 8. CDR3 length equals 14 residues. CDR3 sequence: CATRDRDPIDTQYF. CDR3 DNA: TGTGCCACCCGGGACAGGGACCCGATAGATACGCAGTATTTT.

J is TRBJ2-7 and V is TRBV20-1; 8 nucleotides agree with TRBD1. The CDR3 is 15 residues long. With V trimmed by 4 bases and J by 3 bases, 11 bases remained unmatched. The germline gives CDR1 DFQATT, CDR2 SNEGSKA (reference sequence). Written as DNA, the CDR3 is TGCAGTGCTACCCTTACGGGACAGGTGGTCTACGAGCAGTACTTC. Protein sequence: CSATLTGQVVYEQYF.

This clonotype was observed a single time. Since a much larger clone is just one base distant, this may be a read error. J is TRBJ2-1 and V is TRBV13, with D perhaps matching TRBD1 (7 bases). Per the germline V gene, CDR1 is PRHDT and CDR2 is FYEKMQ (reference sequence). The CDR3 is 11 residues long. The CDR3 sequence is CASSFSRGVYF. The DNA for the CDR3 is TGTGCCAGCAGCTTCAGCAGGGGGGTGTACTTC.

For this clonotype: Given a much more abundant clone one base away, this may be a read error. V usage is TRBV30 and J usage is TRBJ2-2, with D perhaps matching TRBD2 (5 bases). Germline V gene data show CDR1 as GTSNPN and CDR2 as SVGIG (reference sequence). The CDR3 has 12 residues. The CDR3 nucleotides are TGTGCCTGGAGTGTGAACACCGGGAAGCTGTTTTTT. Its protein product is CAWSVNTGKLFF.

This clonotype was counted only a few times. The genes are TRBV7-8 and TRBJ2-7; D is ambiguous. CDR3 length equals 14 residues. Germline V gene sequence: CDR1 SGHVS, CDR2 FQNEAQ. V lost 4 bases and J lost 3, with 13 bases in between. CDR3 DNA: TGTGCCAGCAGCTCCCGGGTCCAGATCTACGAGCAGTACTTC. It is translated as CASSSRVQIYEQYF. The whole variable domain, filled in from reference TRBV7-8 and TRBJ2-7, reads GAGVSQSPRYKVAKRGQDVALRCDPISGHVSLFWYQQALGQGPEFLTYFQNEAQLDKSGLPSDRFFAERPEGSVSTLKIQRTQQEDSAVYLCASSSRVQIYEQYFGPGTRLTVT.

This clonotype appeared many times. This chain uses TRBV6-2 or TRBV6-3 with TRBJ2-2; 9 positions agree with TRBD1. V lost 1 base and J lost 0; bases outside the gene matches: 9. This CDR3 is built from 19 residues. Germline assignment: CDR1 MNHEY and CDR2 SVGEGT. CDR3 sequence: CASSYLRDRAVANTGELFF. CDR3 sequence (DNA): TGTGCCAGCAGTTACTTAAGGGACAGGGCAGTAGCGAACACCGGGGAGCTGTTTTTT.

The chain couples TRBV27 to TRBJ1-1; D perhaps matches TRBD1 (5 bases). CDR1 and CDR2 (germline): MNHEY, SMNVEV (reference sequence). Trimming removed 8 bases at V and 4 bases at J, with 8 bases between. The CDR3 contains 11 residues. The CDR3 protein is CASGTRTEAFF. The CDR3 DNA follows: TGTGCCAGCGGGACGCGCACTGAAGCTTTCTTT.

CDR3 in amino acids: CASSEFGTTREKPQHF. The DNA for the CDR3 is TGTGCCAGCAGTGAATTCGGGACAACGCGGGAAAAGCCCCAGCATTTT. This chain connects TRBV12-3 or TRBV12-4 to TRBJ1-5; D might be TRBD1 (6 bases). The CDR3 runs to 16 residues. V lost 5 bases and J 8 bases, leaving 22 bases between the germline ends.

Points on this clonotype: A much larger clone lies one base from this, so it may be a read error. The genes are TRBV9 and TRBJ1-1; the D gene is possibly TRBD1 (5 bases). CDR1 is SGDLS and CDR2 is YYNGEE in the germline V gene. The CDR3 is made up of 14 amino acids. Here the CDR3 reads CASNVGWEGDEAFF. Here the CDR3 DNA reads TGTGCCAGCAACGTAGGCTGGGAAGGGGACGAAGCTTTCTTT.

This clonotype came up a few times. The CDR3 protein is CASSATGVNSPLHF. CDR3 nucleotides: TGTGCCAGCAGCGCGACAGGGGTTAATTCACCCCTCCACTTT. The chain recombines TRBV9 with TRBJ1-6; 8 bases agree with TRBD1. CDR1 and CDR2 (germline): SGDLS, YYNGEE. V trimming: 3 bases; J trimming: 6 bases; junction bases outside the gene matches: 2. CDR3 size: 14 residues.

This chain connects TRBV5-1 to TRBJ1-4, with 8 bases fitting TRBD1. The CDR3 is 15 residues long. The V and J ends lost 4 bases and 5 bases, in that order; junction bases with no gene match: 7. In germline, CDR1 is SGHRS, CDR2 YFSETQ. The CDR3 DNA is TGCGCCAGCAGCGTAAACAGGGGGTTGAATGAAAAACTGTTTTTT. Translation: CASSVNRGLNEKLFF.

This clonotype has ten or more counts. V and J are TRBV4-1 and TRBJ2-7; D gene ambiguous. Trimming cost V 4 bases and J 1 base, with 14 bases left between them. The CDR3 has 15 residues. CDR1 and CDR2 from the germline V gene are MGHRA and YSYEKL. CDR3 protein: CASSPLAGTSYEQYF. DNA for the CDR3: TGCGCCAGCAGCCCGTTGGCAGGAACTTCCTACGAGCAGTACTTC.

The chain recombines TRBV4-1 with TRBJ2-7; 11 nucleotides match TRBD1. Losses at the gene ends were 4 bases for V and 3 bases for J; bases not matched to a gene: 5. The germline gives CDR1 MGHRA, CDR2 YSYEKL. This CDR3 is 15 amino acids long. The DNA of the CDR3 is TGCGCCAGCAGCCCACGGACAGGGGGCGGCTACGAGCAGTACTTC. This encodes CASSPRTGGGYEQYF.

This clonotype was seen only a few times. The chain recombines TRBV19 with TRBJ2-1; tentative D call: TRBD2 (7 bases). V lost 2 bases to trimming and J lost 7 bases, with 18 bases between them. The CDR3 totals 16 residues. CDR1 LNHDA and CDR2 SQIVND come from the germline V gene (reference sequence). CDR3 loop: CASSIPTSAGANEQFF. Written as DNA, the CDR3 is TGTGCCAGTAGTATACCCACTAGCGCGGGGGCAAATGAGCAGTTCTTC. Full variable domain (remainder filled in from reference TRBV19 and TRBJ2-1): DGGITQSPKYLFRKEGQNVTLSCEQNLNHDAMYWYRQDPGQGLRLIYYSQIVNDFQKGDIAEGYSVSREKKESFPLTVTSAQKNPTAFYLCASSIPTSAGANEQFFGPGTRLTVL.

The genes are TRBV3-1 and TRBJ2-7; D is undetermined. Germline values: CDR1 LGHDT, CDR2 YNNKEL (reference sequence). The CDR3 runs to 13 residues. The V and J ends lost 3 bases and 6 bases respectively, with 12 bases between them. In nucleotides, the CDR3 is TGTGCCAGCAGCCAGGGCCGCTTACGCGAGCAGTACTTC. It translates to CASSQGRLREQYF.